A single sample is the source of the 5 T cell receptor beta chains below, sequenced in a study of blood T cells in healthy people across ages. A J-beta primer mix and a sample-barcoded 5' primer were used in a second PCR of roughly 6 to 12 cycles. TCRdb passed the 5' RACE reads through MiXCR, listing each CDR3 protein once. In the table there are 1.8 million or so distinct CDR3 sequences, roughly 43% of which are singletons. The sample comprised blood. The receptor set was obtained from a human donor in good health.

This clonotype was detected many times. The V call is TRBV7-3, the J call TRBJ2-3; the match to TRBD1 covers 11 bases. Trimming cost V 3 bases and J 6 bases; bases outside gene matches: 2. Germline CDR1 is SGHTA and CDR2 is FQGTGA. CDR3 size: 14 residues. CDR3 nucleotide sequence: TGTGCCAGCAGCTTGCGGGACAGGGGGGATACGCAGTATTTT. Residues: CASSLRDRGDTQYF.

The CDR3 loop is CASRGRGQVGETQYF. CDR3 DNA sequence: TGTGCCAGCAGAGGCAGGGGACAGGTGGGAGAGACCCAGTACTTC. J is TRBJ2-5 and V is TRBV2, with TRBD1 matching over 8 bases. Unmatched junction bases numbered 10, after V lost 6 bases and J lost 4 bases. The germline gives CDR1 SNHLY, CDR2 FYNNEI. The CDR3 spans 15 residues. The complete variable domain, with remaining parts taken from reference TRBV2 and TRBJ2-5, reads EPEVTQTPSHQVTQMGQEVILRCVPISNHLYFYWYRQILGQKVEFLVSFYNNEISEKSEIFDDQFSVERPDGSNFTLKIRSTKLEDSAMYFCASRGRGQVGETQYFGPGTRLLVL.

The chain has TRBV7-2 and TRBJ1-2; TRBD1 agrees at 9 bases. The CDR3 sequence is 14 residues long. CDR1 SGHTA and CDR2 FQGNSA come from the germline V gene. J lost 5 bases, V lost 5 bases, and 6 bases had no gene match. CDR3 coding DNA: TGTGCCAGCAGCGCTCGACAGGGGGAGTATGGCTACACCTTC. Translated: CASSARQGEYGYTF.

V gene TRBV5-1 combines with J gene TRBJ2-3; 9 nucleotides agree with TRBD2. This CDR3 comprises 15 residues. V lost 3 bases to trimming and J lost 6 bases; unmatched junction nucleotides: 8. Germline CDR1 SGHRS, CDR2 YFSETQ. CDR3 nucleotides: TGCGCCAGCAGCTCACAGGGACTAGCTTTTGATACGCAGTATTTT. It encodes CASSSQGLAFDTQYF.

The table lists this clonotype with a few counts. The CDR3 bases are TGCAGTGCTAGTTTCAGTAGCGGCTACGAGCAGTACTTC. Its protein product is CSASFSSGYEQYF. V usage is TRBV20-1 and J usage is TRBJ2-7, with D possibly being TRBD2 (6 bases). The CDR3 covers 13 residues. Trimming stripped 3 bases from V and 3 bases from J, with 12 bases between. CDR1 and CDR2 from the germline V gene are DFQATT and SNEGSKA (reference sequence).